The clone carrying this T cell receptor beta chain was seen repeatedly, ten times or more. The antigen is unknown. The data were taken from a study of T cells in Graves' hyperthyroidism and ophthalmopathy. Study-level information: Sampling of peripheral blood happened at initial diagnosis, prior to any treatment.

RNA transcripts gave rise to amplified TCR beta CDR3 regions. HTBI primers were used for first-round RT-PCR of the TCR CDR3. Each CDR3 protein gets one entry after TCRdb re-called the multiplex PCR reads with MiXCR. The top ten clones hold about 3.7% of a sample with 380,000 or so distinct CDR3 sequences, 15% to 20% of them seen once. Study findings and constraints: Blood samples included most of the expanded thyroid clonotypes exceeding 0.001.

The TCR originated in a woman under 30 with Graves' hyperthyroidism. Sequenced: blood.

The CDR3 DNA is TGTGCCAGCTCTACGGGAAACACCATATATTTT. This codes for CASSTGNTIYF. The chain carries TRBV6-1 and TRBJ1-3; D remains ambiguous. Looked up from germline, CDR1 is MNHNS and CDR2 is SASEGT. The CDR3 consists of 11 residues. V lost 8 bases, J lost 4 bases, and 6 bases lay in between.